The T cell receptor (beta chain) described here comes from a study of OX40 agonist ivuxolimab in advanced cancers. Some background on the complete study: Ivuxolimab, which targeted the costimulatory receptor OX40 (CD134), was an agonistic, fully human IgG2 monoclonal antibody. Intravenous ivuxolimab was administered to patients every 2 weeks at six dose levels: 0.01, 0.1, 0.3, 1.5, 3 and 10 mg/kg. In the dose-escalation cohort, roughly four fifths of patients were male, and the mean age was about 55 years, with a range of roughly 23 to 85. Patients were allowed to have had prior anti-PD-1, anti-PD-L1 or anti-CTLA-4 therapy, and around 41% of the dose-escalation patients had previously received checkpoint inhibitors. Among the roughly 52 dose-escalation patients, around 20 had hepatocellular carcinoma, approximately 15 melanoma, 9 renal cell carcinoma and 9 head and neck cancer. The paper covers the monotherapy dose-escalation part of the phase I ivuxolimab trial, which included N ≈ 50 patients. Partial responses occurred in three dose-escalation patients: two with cutaneous melanoma and one with hepatocellular carcinoma. Peripheral TCRbeta sequencing aimed to test whether ivuxolimab altered TCR sequence diversity and caused clonal T-cell expansion.

Study-level results and caveats: The antigen specificity of the clonally expanded peripheral T cells was not determined. Clonal expansion of both CD4+ and CD8+ blood T cells was observed from baseline to week 6 at doses 0.1 to 3.0 mg/kg. After ivuxolimab, CD8+ T cells had more expanded clones than CD4+ T cells on average. Low levels of normalized T-cell clonal expansion were also seen in some patients who did not respond. Partial responders in the 0.1-3.0 mg/kg groups had among the lowest normalized peripheral clonal expansion, especially among CD8+ T cells.

The trial excluded patients who had a history of autoimmune disease or who were on systemic immunosuppression. Peripheral blood for TCR sequencing was collected from all dose cohorts at baseline, on cycle 4 day 1, and on cycle 7 day 1. Samples came from an open-label, multicenter, first-in-human phase I dose-escalation trial of ivuxolimab. Adults with locally advanced or metastatic head and neck squamous cell, hepatocellular, melanoma or renal cell carcinoma were enrolled in the trial. CD4+ and CD8+ T cells were sorted separately from peripheral blood before TCR sequencing. As to this clone: No cognate antigen has been identified for it. Within one base of it there is no much larger clone, and no base qualities were kept.

For sequencing of the TCRbeta CDR3 region, genomic DNA was extracted from the sorted cells. The immunoSEQ Assay was used to sequence the TCRbeta CDR3 regions. TCRdb stores this immuneACCESS table with in-frame sequences only. Part of the clones is absent; in the studies checked, under half of the shortfall reflects unresolved V genes, and no reason is known for the rest. The sample includes about 100,000 clones, with approximately 87% observed a single time. The top ten clonotypes cover around 5.5% of the sample. CDR1 and CDR2 were assigned from the germline V gene as KGHSH and LQKENI. V and J are truncated by 3 bases and 0 bases respectively, leaving an intervening sequence of 9 bases. Inclusive of the bounding cysteine and phenylalanine, the CDR3 is 16 residues long. Only the CDR3 part of the read is kept: 48 bases, read in frame from the first base.

The sequences come from CD4+ or CD8+ T cells sorted from blood, collected in a trial of the OX40 agonist ivuxolimab. This receptor was identified in an adult with an advanced solid tumor such as melanoma, head and neck, liver or kidney cancer. The chain is assembled from TRBV18 and TRBJ1-6; no D gene is confidently identified. The CDR3 sequence is CASSPGGSSYNSPLHF. In nucleotides, the sequence is TGTGCCAGCTCACCGGGTGGAAGCTCCTATAATTCACCCCTCCACTTT.